Sequencing of this TCR beta chain was carried out in a study of T cells in Graves' hyperthyroidism and ophthalmopathy. Background on the study: Peripheral blood was collected at initial diagnosis, before any treatment.

Used for diagnoses were clinical symptoms, serum thyroxine and TRAb, thyroid ultrasound and orbital computed tomography. The PBMCs were sourced from fresh peripheral blood (around 9.9 ml). This clonotype has a count of ten or more. The V end was cut by 1 base, the J end by 0 bases, with 9 bases between. This CDR3 has 16 residues. Template material for amplifying TCR beta CDR3 regions consisted of RNA transcripts. In the first-round RT-PCR of the TCR CDR3, the HTBI primer set was used. TCRdb fed the multiplex PCR reads into MiXCR, producing one record per CDR3 protein. The sample records approximately 520,000 distinct CDR3 sequences, around 21% being singletons.

The J gene is TRBJ2-2, the V gene TRBV12-3 or TRBV12-4; tentatively, D is TRBD2 (6 bases). The sequencing input was blood. The sequence was collected from a man younger than 30 with Graves' hyperthyroidism. DNA of the CDR3: TGTGCCAGCAGTTTAGGGGACTCCGCGAACACCGGGGAGCTGTTTTTT. This sequence encodes CASSLGDSANTGELFF.